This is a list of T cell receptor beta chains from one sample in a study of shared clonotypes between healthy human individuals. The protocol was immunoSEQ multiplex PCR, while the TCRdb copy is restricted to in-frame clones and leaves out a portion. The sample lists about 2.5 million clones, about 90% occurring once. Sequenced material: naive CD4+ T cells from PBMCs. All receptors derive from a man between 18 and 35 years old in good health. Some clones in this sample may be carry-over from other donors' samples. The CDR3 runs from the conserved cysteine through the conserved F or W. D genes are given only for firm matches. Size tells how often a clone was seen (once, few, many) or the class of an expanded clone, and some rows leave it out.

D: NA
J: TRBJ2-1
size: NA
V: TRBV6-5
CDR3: CASSPTGQTGDEQFF
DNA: TGTGCCAGCAGCCCAACCGGACAGACCGGCGATGAGCAGTTCTTC

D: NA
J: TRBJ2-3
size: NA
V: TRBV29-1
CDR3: CSANQLNTQYF
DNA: TGCAGCGCGAACCAGCTGAATACGCAGTATTTT

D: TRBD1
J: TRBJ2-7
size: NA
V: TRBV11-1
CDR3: CASSPGTGDREQYF
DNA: TGTGCCAGCAGCCCCGGGACAGGGGACCGCGAGCAGTACTTC

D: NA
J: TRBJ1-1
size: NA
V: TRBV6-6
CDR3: CASSPQINTEAFF
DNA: TGTGCCAGCAGTCCTCAGATAAACACTGAAGCTTTCTTT

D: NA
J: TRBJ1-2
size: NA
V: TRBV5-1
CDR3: CASSLGQRYGYTF
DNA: TGCGCCAGCAGCTTAGGACAGAGATATGGCTACACCTTC

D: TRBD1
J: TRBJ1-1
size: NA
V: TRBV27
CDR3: CASSWTDRANTEAFF
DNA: TGTGCCAGCAGTTGGACCGACAGGGCGAACACTGAAGCTTTCTTT

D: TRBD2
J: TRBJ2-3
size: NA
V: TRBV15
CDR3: CATSRVFSGIGTDTQYF
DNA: TGTGCCACCAGCAGAGTCTTTAGCGGGATAGGAACAGATACGCAGTATTTT

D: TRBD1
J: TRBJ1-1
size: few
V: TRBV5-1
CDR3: CASSLAGGVNTEAFF
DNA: TGCGCCAGCAGCTTGGCAGGGGGCGTGAACACTGAAGCTTTCTTT

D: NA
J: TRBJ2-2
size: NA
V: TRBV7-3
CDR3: CASSLGGGPGELFF
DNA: TGTGCCAGCAGCTTAGGTGGGGGCCCCGGGGAGCTGTTTTTT

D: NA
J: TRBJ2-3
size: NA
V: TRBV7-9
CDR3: CATGLFTDTQYF
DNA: TGTGCCACGGGTCTTTTTACAGATACGCAGTATTTT

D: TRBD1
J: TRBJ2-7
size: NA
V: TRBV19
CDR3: CASSTRQGEQYF
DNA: TGTGCCAGTAGTACCAGACAGGGAGAGCAGTACTTC

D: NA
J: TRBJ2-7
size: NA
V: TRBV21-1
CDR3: CASSKAVLHSENEQYF
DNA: TGTGCCAGCAGCAAAGCCGTCCTACACTCGGAGAACGAGCAGTACTTC

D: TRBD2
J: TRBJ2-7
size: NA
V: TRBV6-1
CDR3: CASSGRLAGFSYEQYF
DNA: TGTGCCAGCAGTGGGCGACTAGCGGGATTTTCCTACGAGCAGTACTTC

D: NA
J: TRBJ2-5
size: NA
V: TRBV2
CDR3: CASSKGMMETQYF
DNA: TGTGCCAGCAGCAAGGGGATGATGGAGACCCAGTACTTC

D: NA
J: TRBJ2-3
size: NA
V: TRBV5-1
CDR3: CASSLSRDPDTQYF
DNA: TGCGCCAGCAGCTTGAGCAGGGATCCAGATACGCAGTATTTT

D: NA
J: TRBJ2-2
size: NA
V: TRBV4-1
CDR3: CASSPGERTGELFF
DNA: TGCGCCAGCAGCCCAGGGGAGAGGACCGGGGAGCTGTTTTTT

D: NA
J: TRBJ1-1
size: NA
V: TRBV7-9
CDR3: CASPVLGQPNTEAFF
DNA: TGTGCCAGTCCCGTCCTGGGGCAGCCGAACACTGAAGCTTTCTTT

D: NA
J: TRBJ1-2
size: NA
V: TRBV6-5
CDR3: CASSSLMGAVAYTF
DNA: TGTGCCAGCAGCAGTCTGATGGGGGCGGTAGCCTACACCTTC

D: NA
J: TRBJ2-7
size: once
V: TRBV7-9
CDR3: CASSSKPASAFYEQYF
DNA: TGTGCCAGCAGCTCCAAACCCGCTAGCGCATTCTACGAGCAGTACTTC

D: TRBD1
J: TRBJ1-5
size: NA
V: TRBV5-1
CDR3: CASSAGTGGGQPQHF
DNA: TGCGCCAGCAGCGCCGGGACAGGGGGCGGTCAGCCCCAGCATTTT

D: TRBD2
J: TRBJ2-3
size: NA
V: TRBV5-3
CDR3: CARSLDRWWEGTDTQYF
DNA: TGTGCCAGAAGCTTGGATCGGTGGTGGGAGGGGACAGATACGCAGTATTTT

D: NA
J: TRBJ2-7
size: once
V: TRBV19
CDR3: CASSTYLAWYEQYF
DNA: TGTGCCAGTAGTACCTATCTAGCTTGGTACGAGCAGTACTTC

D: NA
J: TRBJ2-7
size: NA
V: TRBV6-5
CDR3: CASSYSSGLEQYF
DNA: TGTGCCAGCAGTTACTCATCTGGGCTCGAGCAGTACTTC